This T cell receptor beta chain was retrieved from a study of blood T cell repertoires in COVID-19 (dated by TCRdb to about 2020). The study in broad terms: Samples covering the acute and convalescent phases of COVID-19 were provided by collaborators in the United States, Italy and Spain. The prospective study material was composed of cDNA or gDNA derived from T cells, B-cell-depleted T cells, or PBMCs. The dataset comprised deeply sampled blood TCRbeta repertoires from subjects exposed to, actively infected with, or recovered from COVID-19. The repertoires were released in a freely available public database intended as a resource for research on the immune response to SARS-CoV-2. The samples were drawn from two sources: the first 160 participants of the ongoing ImmuneRACE study, and 1,000 to 1,500 subjects contributed by 6 global collaborators. Nearly every sample came with metadata listing a de-identified subject ID, COVID-19 status, age in years and sex. HLA class I and class II types, where available, came from metadata supplied by the sample provider rather than from assay-based typing.

From a lookup of the germline V gene (reference sequence), CDR1 and CDR2 are GTSNPN and SVGIG. The CDR3 runs 13 residues from the cysteine to the phenylalanine. Kept here is only the CDR3 DNA, which spans 39 bases and is read in frame from base 1. V lost 3 bases and J lost 4 bases; the stretch between them is 9 bases long. Note on this clone: The antigen it binds to is not known. No much larger clone is present one base from it, and per-base qualities are unavailable.

The immunoSEQ Assay, a bias-controlled multiplex PCR, was used to amplify TCRbeta CDR3 regions from genomic DNA. The paper's processing steps were these. Nucleated cell counts per sample were estimated from amplification of reference gene primers within the assay. Sequence reads were collapsed and filtered to measure the absolute abundance of every unique TCRbeta CDR3 rearrangement. For each sample, productive Simpson clonality was calculated as the square root of Simpson's diversity index across productive rearrangements. TCRdb holds this immuneACCESS table with in-frame rearrangements only. Some clones are missing; in checked studies, unresolved V genes explain under half, and the rest has no known cause. The DNA gave D and trimming, while V, J and clone size come from that table. The table for this sample lists 150,000 to 200,000 clones; 80% to 90% of them were counted only once. Clones ranked in the top ten supply approximately 10% of the sample.

The investigation overall reported the following: The quantity of clinical and demographic metadata differed by source and by participant and was supplied without curation.

One collaborating source in Seattle enrolled patients during active infection and followed them longitudinally through the course of disease. Each collaborating institution followed its own protocols to collect whole blood in K2EDTA tubes. Collaborator samples were shipped for TCRbeta analysis as frozen whole blood, isolated PBMCs, or DNA extracted from either sample type. The sequenced sample consisted of peripheral blood. The chain is made from TRBV30 and TRBJ2-2; the D gene lacks a confident call. This TCR derives from an older woman with COVID-19, enrolled during active disease. The sequenced DNA: TGTGCCTGGAGCTCTGGAGTCACCGGGGAGCTGTTTTTT. Protein translation: CAWSSGVTGELFF.